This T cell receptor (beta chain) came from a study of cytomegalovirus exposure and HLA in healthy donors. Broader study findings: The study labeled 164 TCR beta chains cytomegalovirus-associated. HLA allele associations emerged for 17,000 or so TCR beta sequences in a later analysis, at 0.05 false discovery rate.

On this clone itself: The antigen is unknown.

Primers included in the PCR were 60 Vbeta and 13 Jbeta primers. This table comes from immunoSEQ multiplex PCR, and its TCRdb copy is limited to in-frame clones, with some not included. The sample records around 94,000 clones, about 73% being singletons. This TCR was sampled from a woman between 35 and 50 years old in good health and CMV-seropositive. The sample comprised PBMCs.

In DNA, the CDR3 is TGCGCCAGCAGCCAAGGCGCTAGCGGGAGGGCTGCGTCCTACGAGCAGTACTTC. It encodes CASSQGASGRAASYEQYF. The genes are TRBV4-3 and TRBJ2-5, with 12 positions matching TRBD2. The J call may be in error: the DNA end matches TRBJ2-7 better. The CDR3 length is 18 residues. Per germline, CDR1 LGHNA and CDR2 YSLEER.